Each of the 28 T cell receptor beta chains below was sequenced from the same sample in a study of T cell changes during pregnancy in multiple sclerosis. TCRdb's table, derived via immunoSEQ multiplex PCR, lists solely in-frame clones and lacks some. The sample holds under 50,000 clones, about 88% seen once. The material sequenced was CD8+ T cells from peripheral blood mononuclear cells, taken in the first trimester of pregnancy. The receptors were gathered from a female donor with multiple sclerosis, enrolled in a pregnancy study.

This chain uses TRBV5-6 with TRBJ2-3; D gene ambiguous. The CDR3 loop spans 18 amino acids. In germline, CDR1 is SGHDT, CDR2 YYEEEE. V lost 1 base to trimming and J lost 0 bases, with 18 bases between them. For the CDR3, the DNA is TGTGCCAGCAGCTTGAAGGTCCTGGCGACTTCTAGCACAGATACGCAGTATTTT. Protein: CASSLKVLATSSTDTQYF. Combining the CDR3 with reference TRBV5-6 and TRBJ2-3 gives the whole variable domain DAGVTQSPTHLIKTRGQQVTLRCSPKSGHDTVSWYQQALGQGPQFIFQYYEEEERQRGNFPDRFSGHQFPNYSSELNVNALLLGDSALYLCASSLKVLATSSTDTQYFGPGTRLTVL.

This sequence joins TRBV11-2 and TRBJ2-7; possibly TRBD1 for D (5 bases). V dropped 0 bases and J dropped 2 bases, with 8 bases sitting between them. Germline CDR1 reads SGHAT; CDR2 reads FQNNGV. There are 14 residues in the CDR3. The CDR3 region is CASSLEQGPYEQYF. CDR3 nucleotides: TGTGCCAGCAGCTTAGAGCAGGGTCCCTACGAGCAGTACTTC.

This clone appeared once. The J gene is TRBJ2-1, the V gene TRBV4-3, with a tentative D call TRBD2 (6 bases). The CDR3 covers 16 residues. The germline V gene has CDR1 LGHNA and CDR2 YSLEER. V lost 0 bases to trimming and J lost 4 bases, with 13 bases between them. CDR3 amino acids: CASSQDGSGGYNEQFF. The CDR3 DNA is TGCGCCAGCAGCCAAGACGGTAGCGGCGGTTACAATGAGCAGTTCTTC.

This chain joins TRBV5-4 and TRBJ2-7; the D gene is possibly TRBD2 (6 bases). V lost 4 bases and J 3 bases, leaving 14 bases between the germline ends. Germline V gene lookup returns CDR1 SGHNT and CDR2 YYREEE (reference sequence). This CDR3 has 14 residues. Written as DNA, the CDR3 is TGTGCCAGCAGCCGGTGGGACTCCCTCTACGAGCAGTACTTC. Protein sequence: CASSRWDSLYEQYF.

The V gene is TRBV13, the J gene TRBJ1-1; 10 bases fit TRBD1. Germline-derived CDR1 and CDR2 are PRHDT and FYEKMQ (reference sequence). Trimming at V came to 3 bases and at J to 4 bases, leaving 2 bases not matched to a gene. The length of the CDR3 is 14 residues. Written as DNA, the CDR3 is TGTGCCAGCAGCTTCGGGACAGGGGTCACTGAAGCTTTCTTT. It codes for CASSFGTGVTEAFF.

The chain carries TRBV5-6 and TRBJ1-2; D is unclear. CDR1 is SGHDT, CDR2 YYEEEE, per germline. CDR3 size: 17 residues. The V end lost 2 bases, the J end lost 5 bases, and 22 bases lay between the germline ends. CDR3 sequence reads: CASSLTITFQSVYGYTF. CDR3 nucleotide sequence: TGTGCCAGCAGCTTAACTATTACGTTTCAGTCCGTGTATGGCTACACCTTC.

The chain carries TRBV4-2 and TRBJ2-2, with a weak D call TRBD2 (6 bases). The CDR3 runs to 16 residues. Germline-derived CDR1 and CDR2 are LGHNA and YNFKEQ. Trimming shortened V by 3 bases and J by 8 bases, and 19 bases separated the two germline ends. DNA of the CDR3: TGTGCCAGCAGCCAGCCCGGGACTCCGGCGGGGGGGGAGCTGTTTTTT. Encoded protein: CASSQPGTPAGGELFF.

The chain recombines TRBV7-2 with TRBJ2-2; 9 nucleotides agree with TRBD1. The CDR3 consists of 16 residues. V gave up 5 bases and J gave up 6 bases; unmatched junction bases: 10. The germline V gene has CDR1 SGHTA and CDR2 FQGNSA. Here the CDR3 reads CASSPHRGPLAGELFF. CDR3 DNA: TGTGCCAGCAGCCCGCACAGGGGGCCGCTAGCCGGGGAGCTGTTTTTT.

The gene calls are TRBV5-4 and TRBJ2-2, with D maybe TRBD2 (6 bases). The length of the CDR3 is 16 residues. Germline CDR1 SGHNT, CDR2 YYREEE (reference sequence). V lost 4 bases and J 1 base, leaving 14 bases between the germline ends. CDR3 DNA: TGTGCCAGCAGCCGCAGCCGGGAGATGAACACCGGGGAGCTGTTTTTT. Residues: CASSRSREMNTGELFF.

The rearrangement links TRBV19 to TRBJ2-1; no clear D gene. Germline CDR1 is LNHDA and CDR2 is SQIVND (reference sequence). This CDR3 spans 13 amino acids. Trimming took 5 bases from V and 3 from J, leaving 8 bases between them. The CDR3 sequence: CASSLTFYNEQFF. The CDR3 DNA follows: TGTGCCAGTAGTCTGACATTCTACAATGAGCAGTTCTTC.

This clone was recorded only once. The chain links TRBV9 to TRBJ2-7; D perhaps matches TRBD2 (6 bases). Trimming removed 4 bases from V and 5 bases from J, with 19 bases in between. Germline CDR1 is SGDLS and CDR2 is YYNGEE. This CDR3 contains 15 residues. The CDR3 loop reads CASSPTGLPQDEQYF. CDR3 nucleotide sequence: TGTGCCAGCAGCCCCACGGGACTCCCCCAGGACGAGCAGTACTTC.

The V call is TRBV14, the J call TRBJ2-5; a possible D gene is TRBD2 (5 bases). The CDR3 consists of 14 residues. CDR1 is SGHDN, CDR2 FVKESK, per germline. V lost 1 base, J lost 3 bases, and 9 bases lay in between. CDR3 DNA sequence: TGTGCCAGCAGCCAAGTGCCGGGGAAAGAGACCCAGTACTTC. This gives the protein CASSQVPGKETQYF.

CDR3 protein: CSSTGDGYTF. In DNA form, the CDR3 reads TGCAGCTCGACAGGGGATGGCTACACCTTC. The chain uses TRBV29-1 and TRBJ1-2, with 8 bases that match TRBD1. The CDR3 length is 10 residues. The ends lost 8 bases at V and 6 bases at J; junction bases unmatched: 2. CDR1 and CDR2 from the germline V gene are SQVTM and ANQGSEA.

The chain employs TRBV27 and TRBJ2-7; TRBD2 might be the D (6 bases). Per germline, CDR1 MNHEY and CDR2 SMNVEV (reference sequence). The CDR3 consists of 11 residues. Trimming removed 8 bases from V and 3 bases from J, with 8 bases in between. CDR3 amino acids: CASGDFYEQYF. In nucleotides, the CDR3 is TGTGCCAGCGGGGACTTCTACGAGCAGTACTTC.

The rearrangement joins TRBV19 to TRBJ1-6, with 8 positions matching TRBD1. This CDR3 region has 16 residues. Germline-derived CDR1 and CDR2 are LNHDA and SQIVND (reference sequence). The trim removed 5 bases at V and 6 bases at J, leaving 9 bases unmatched. The CDR3, as DNA: TGTGCCAGTAGTTTCTCAGGGGGCGCCCCTAATTCACCCCTCCACTTT. It yields the protein CASSFSGGAPNSPLHF.

The rearrangement links TRBV7-6 to TRBJ1-1; tentative D call: TRBD1 (5 bases). Germline values: CDR1 SGHVS, CDR2 FNYEAQ. Trimming took off 7 bases at V and 5 bases at J, with 26 bases between the two ends. This CDR3 has 17 residues. The DNA of the CDR3 is TGTGCCAGCACCCCCTGGGTTGCAGGGTACATCTCGACTGAAGCTTTCTTT. It codes for CASTPWVAGYISTEAFF. Using reference TRBV7-6 and TRBJ1-1 for the parts outside the CDR3, the full variable domain is GAGVSQSPRYKVTKRGQDVALRCDPISGHVSLYWYRQALGQGPEFLTYFNYEAQQDKSGLPNDRFSAERPEGSISTLTIQRTEQRDSAMYRCASTPWVAGYISTEAFFGQGTRLTVV.

This clone was seen a handful of times. The rearrangement links TRBV5-4 to TRBJ1-1; 9 bases match TRBD1. J lost 7 bases, V lost 3 bases, and 10 bases had no gene match. The CDR3 consists of 15 residues. The V gene's germline CDR1 is SGHNT and CDR2 YYREEE (reference sequence). The CDR3 DNA reads TGTGCCAGCAGCTGGGAACAGGGGGCCAGTGGTGAAGCTTTCTTT. Translated: CASSWEQGASGEAFF.

The chain uses TRBV29-1 and TRBJ2-3; 8 bases map to TRBD1. The CDR3 runs 15 residues. The V segment lost 7 bases and the J segment 3 bases; nucleotides outside the gene matches: 12. Germline CDR1 is SQVTM and CDR2 is ANQGSEA. CDR3 protein: CSAGEGQGVTDTQYF. CDR3 nucleotide sequence: TGCAGCGCGGGAGAAGGACAGGGAGTAACAGATACGCAGTATTTT.

The chain combines TRBV9 with TRBJ2-1, with 10 bases identical to TRBD2. The CDR3 runs 14 residues. V lost 4 bases to trimming and J lost 4 bases; unmatched junction nucleotides: 2. CDR1 SGDLS and CDR2 YYNGEE come from the germline V gene. The CDR3 DNA reads TGTGCCAGCAGCACTAGCGGGGTATACAATGAGCAGTTCTTC. Translated, it gives CASSTSGVYNEQFF.

The chain employs TRBV12-5 and TRBJ1-2; TRBD1 might be the D (5 bases). Germline V gene lookup returns CDR1 LGHNT and CDR2 FRNRAP. With 4 bases removed from V and 8 bases from J, the gap between germline ends came to 14 bases. The length of the CDR3 is 13 residues. The CDR3 protein is CASGSPGKGGYTF. In DNA, the CDR3 is TGTGCTAGTGGTTCTCCAGGGAAGGGCGGCTACACCTTC.

The chain has TRBV5-5 and TRBJ2-4; weak D call: TRBD2 (5 bases). Germline loops: CDR1 SGHKS, CDR2 YYEKEE (reference sequence). The CDR3 totals 15 residues. V lost 0 bases and J 1 base, leaving 8 bases between the germline ends. For the CDR3, the DNA is TGTGCCAGCAGCTTGGTCGGGGTTGCCAAAAACATTCAGTACTTC. This codes for CASSLVGVAKNIQYF.

This chain uses TRBV5-4 with TRBJ1-1, with a possible D match to TRBD1 (6 bases). The length of the CDR3 is 15 residues. Germline lookup yields CDR1 SGHNT and CDR2 YYREEE (reference sequence). Deletions cut 6 bases from V and 5 bases from J, with 20 bases between. The DNA of the CDR3 is TGTGCCAGCACCCCGCAGGGGTGGCCGGCGACTGAAGCTTTCTTT. As protein: CASTPQGWPATEAFF.

The rearrangement links TRBV9 to TRBJ2-3, with a possible D match to TRBD2 (6 bases). Between the trimmed V and J ends, which lost 0 bases and 3 bases, there was a span of 14 bases. The CDR3 runs 16 residues. In germline, CDR1 is SGDLS, CDR2 YYNGEE. CDR3 sequence (DNA): TGTGCCAGCAGCGTAGAGGTCGCGGGGCTAACAGATACGCAGTATTTT. Encoded protein: CASSVEVAGLTDTQYF.

This chain links TRBV7-3 with TRBJ1-1; TRBD1 aligns across 8 bases. V shed 0 bases, J shed 6 bases, and the junction held 9 bases outside the gene matches. Germline V gives CDR1 SGHTA, CDR2 FQGTGA. This CDR3 is 16 amino acids long. The CDR3 sequence is CASSLTVHGTGSEAFF. CDR3 nucleotide sequence: TGTGCCAGCAGCTTAACAGTCCACGGGACAGGCTCTGAAGCTTTCTTT.

This clone was seen just once. The chain recombines TRBV4-3 with TRBJ2-1; tentative D call: TRBD2 (6 bases). Trimming took 1 base from V and 2 from J, leaving 15 bases between them. The CDR3 runs 17 residues. Germline V CDR1 and CDR2: LGHNA, YSLEER. The CDR3 here is CASSQGGPGGTYNEQFF. The CDR3 nucleotides read TGCGCCAGCAGCCAAGGGGGCCCCGGGGGAACCTACAATGAGCAGTTCTTC.

The J gene is TRBJ1-4, the V gene TRBV5-1; 8 bases are a match to TRBD1. Germline values: CDR1 SGHRS, CDR2 YFSETQ. CDR3 length: 16 residues. V dropped 2 bases and J dropped 0; count of bases not matched to a gene: 3. This CDR3 reads CASSFTGGSTNEKLFF. CDR3 in DNA: TGCGCCAGCAGCTTTACAGGGGGATCAACTAATGAAAAACTGTTTTTT.

The chain recombines TRBV7-9 with TRBJ2-7; D gene ambiguous. Trimming shortened V by 6 bases and J by 3 bases, and 15 bases separated the two germline ends. CDR1 and CDR2 (germline): SEHNR, FQNEAQ (reference sequence). CDR3 size: 14 residues. The CDR3 protein is CASSSDLDVYEQYF. As DNA, the CDR3 is TGTGCCAGCAGTTCCGATCTAGATGTCTACGAGCAGTACTTC. The full variable domain, its missing parts supplied by reference TRBV7-9 and TRBJ2-7, is DTGVSQNPRHKITKRGQNVTFRCDPISEHNRLYWYRQTLGQGPEFLTYFQNEAQLEKSRLLSDRFSAERPKGSFSTLEIQRTEQGDSAMYLCASSSDLDVYEQYFGPGTRLTVT.

The chain carries TRBV2 and TRBJ2-2; 11 positions agree with TRBD2. Looked up from germline, CDR1 is SNHLY and CDR2 is FYNNEI. Trimming cost V 10 bases and J 1 base; bases outside gene matches: 2. CDR3 length: 14 residues. The DNA for the CDR3 is TGTGCCAAGACTAGCGGGGTGAACACCGGGGAGCTGTTTTTT. Amino acids: CAKTSGVNTGELFF.